This T cell receptor (beta chain) emerged from a study of CD8+CD57+ T cells in acquired aplastic anemia. The authors sequenced patients whose flow cytometry had shown CD8+CD57+ cell expansion. Details on this clonotype: Its target is unknown.

Study-level results: It was found that about 31 CD8+ CDR3 sequences were shared between patients and controls. Statistical testing detected no significant gap in CD8+ Simpson's diversity between patients and controls.

CDR3 and TCR beta VDJ profiling relied on genomic DNA as the template. One entry per CDR3 protein results from TCRdb running MiXCR on the reads. The profile covers more than 70,000 distinct CDR3 sequences, with 55% to 75% appearing a single time and 80% to 90% taken by the ten largest. The sample taken for sequencing was sorted CD4+, CD8+, or CD8+CD57+ T cells (not recorded which) from PBMCs. The TCR sequence derives from a human donor with aplastic anemia.

DNA of the CDR3: TGTGCCAGCAGCGGGGAGGAGACCCAGTACTTC. Translating it yields CASSGEETQYF. J is TRBJ2-5 and V is TRBV7-2; weak D call: TRBD2 (5 bases). Germline CDR1 SGHTA, CDR2 FQGNSA. The CDR3 is made up of 11 amino acids. The germline V and J ends were trimmed by 5 bases and 5 bases, with 6 bases remaining between them.